This T cell receptor (beta chain) appears in the sequencing data of a study of T cell responses to AZD1222 COVID-19 vaccine. Study-level findings and limits: White British people made up most donors, females outnumbered males, and clonal diversity was possibly underestimated. Unmutated regions of variants are reportedly targeted by nearly half of spike-specific TCRs.

As for this clone: Its antigen is as yet unknown.

The CDR3 is made up of 15 amino acids. Germline loops: CDR1 LGHDT, CDR2 YNNKEL (reference sequence). The V and J ends lost 0 bases and 7 bases respectively, with 10 bases between them. Investigators merged groups given second doses at roughly 4 or roughly 12 weeks. Clones were read by immunoSEQ multiplex PCR, and TCRdb kept only the in-frame ones, dropping some. The data contain around 150,000 clones, more than 80% of them singletons. The rearrangement links TRBV3-1 (or the pseudogene TRBV3-2) to TRBJ1-6; no reliable D call. The sequencing here drew on peripheral blood, taken 28 days after the second AZD1222 dose. The TCR originated in an adult who received the AZD1222 COVID-19 vaccine. CDR3 DNA sequence: TGTGCCAGCAGCCAAGATCTTGGGAGGAATTCACCCCTCCACTTT. It yields the protein CASSQDLGRNSPLHF.